These T cell receptor beta chains were read from a single sample in a study of neurological immune-mediated disorders. TCRdb recomputed calls from the 5' RACE reads with MiXCR, one row per CDR3 protein. The sample yields roughly 41,000 distinct CDR3 sequences, 11% seen once. Sequencing was done on a sample of PBMCs. All receptors derive from a man between 60 and 75 years old with HTLV-1-associated myelopathy (HAM/TSP). Each CDR3 is given with its conserved first and last residue. D genes are given only for firm matches. Size tells how often a clone was seen (once, few, many) or the class of an expanded clone, and some rows leave it out.

>TRBJ2-5|TRBV2|-|many
CASREEETQYF
TGTGCCAGCAGGGAGGAAGAGACCCAGTACTTC
>TRBJ2-7|TRBV28|-|many
CASSSDMGPRVSYEQYF
TGTGCCAGCAGTTCCGATATGGGTCCGCGAGTTTCCTACGAGCAGTACTTC
>TRBJ1-1|TRBV29-1|-|many
CSCGQRNTEAFF
TGCAGCTGTGGACAGCGGAACACTGAAGCTTTCTTT
>TRBJ2-5|TRBV27|-|many
CASSSLTGLETQYF
TGTGCCAGCAGCAGCCTCACGGGGTTGGAGACCCAGTACTTC
>TRBJ2-1|TRBV6-5|TRBD2|many
CASSPFLSSGRYEQFF
TGTGCCAGCAGTCCCTTTCTGTCTAGCGGGAGATATGAGCAGTTCTTC
>TRBJ2-2|TRBV5-1|-|-
CASSLGRTGELFF
TGCGCCAGCAGCTTAGGACGGACCGGGGAGCTGTTTTTT
>TRBJ2-7|TRBV12-3/TRBV12-4|TRBD2|-
CASSPQAGGAGRVEQYF
TGTGCCAGCAGTCCCCAGGCCGGGGGGGCCGGTCGGGTCGAGCAGTACTTC
>TRBJ1-6|TRBV20-1|-|many
CSASPGTRNSPLHF
TGCAGTGCTAGCCCCGGGACGCGCAATTCACCCCTCCACTTT
>TRBJ2-3|TRBV29-1|-|many
CSVESGIGTDTQYF
TGCAGCGTTGAATCCGGTATAGGCACAGATACGCAGTATTTT
>TRBJ2-1|TRBV20-1|-|many
CSASYRAYLHDEQFF
TGCAGTGCCTCGTATAGGGCCTATCTACACGATGAGCAGTTCTTC
>TRBJ2-7|TRBV19|-|many
CASSLGQNNYEQYF
TGTGCCAGTAGCCTCGGACAGAACAACTACGAGCAGTACTTC
>TRBJ1-2|TRBV4-1|-|many
CASSQDIQTNYGYTF
TGCGCCAGCAGCCAAGATATCCAGACTAACTATGGCTACACCTTC
>TRBJ2-3|TRBV20-1|TRBD2|many
CSAYRGVDTQYF
TGCAGTGCTTACCGGGGGGTAGATACGCAGTATTTT
>TRBJ2-3|TRBV6-2/TRBV6-3|TRBD2|many
CASSYSEGGTQYF
TGTGCCAGCAGTTATTCTGAGGGAGGGACGCAGTATTTT
>TRBJ2-1|TRBV10-2|TRBD2|many
CASSVSPGGEQFF
TGCGCCAGCAGTGTCAGCCCGGGGGGGGAGCAGTTCTTC
>TRBJ2-7|TRBV5-1|TRBD1|many
CASSLELWTGGYEQYF
TGCGCCAGCAGCTTGGAGTTATGGACAGGGGGGTACGAGCAGTACTTC
>TRBJ2-3|TRBV11-2|-|many
CASSLAPSTDTQYF
TGTGCCAGCAGCCTAGCGCCTAGCACAGATACGCAGTATTTT
>TRBJ2-6|TRBV29-1|-|many
CSVGTGGTGWGANVLTF
TGCAGCGTTGGGACGGGCGGGACTGGGTGGGGGGCCAACGTCCTGACTTTC
>TRBJ1-4|TRBV18|-|many
CASSAARGVATNEKLFF
TGTGCCAGCTCAGCCGCCAGAGGGGTCGCAACTAATGAAAAACTGTTTTTT
>TRBJ1-2|TRBV5-6|-|many
CASSFRTVTNYGYTF
TGTGCCAGCAGCTTTAGGACGGTTACTAACTATGGCTACACCTTC
>TRBJ2-5|TRBV5-1|TRBD2|-
CASSSGLAGVRETQYF
TGCGCCAGCAGCTCAGGACTAGCGGGAGTCAGAGAGACCCAGTACTTC
>TRBJ2-1|TRBV20-1|TRBD2|many
CSARLGTSGRNEQFF
TGCAGTGCTAGATTAGGGACTAGCGGGAGGAATGAGCAGTTCTTC
>TRBJ1-5|TRBV20-1|-|many
CSARDSGKDPNQPQHF
TGCAGTGCTAGAGACTCAGGGAAGGATCCAAATCAGCCCCAGCATTTT
>TRBJ2-3|TRBV20-1|-|many
CSAPGGYSTDTQYF
TGCAGTGCTCCGGGGGGCTATAGCACAGATACGCAGTATTTT
>TRBJ2-1|TRBV3-1|TRBD2|many
CASSPTWGGEQFF
TGTGCCAGCAGCCCTACCTGGGGGGGTGAGCAGTTCTTC
>TRBJ1-1|TRBV12-3/TRBV12-4|-|many
CASTRSRGSEAFF
TGTGCCAGCACGAGGTCTAGGGGATCTGAAGCTTTCTTT
>TRBJ2-7|TRBV6-5|-|many
CASSTSRSSYEQYF
TGTGCCAGCAGCACTAGCAGGTCCTCCTACGAGCAGTACTTC
>TRBJ2-7|TRBV10-3|TRBD1|many
CATLRDSNSYEQYF
TGTGCCACTCTCCGGGACAGCAACTCCTACGAGCAGTACTTC
>TRBJ1-5|TRBV20-1|-|many
CSARDRGAGGQGPNQPQHF
TGCAGTGCTAGAGATCGAGGGGCGGGGGGCCAGGGACCAAATCAGCCCCAGCATTTT
>TRBJ1-2|TRBV7-9|-|many
CASSYRVQVMEHGYTF
TGTGCCAGCAGCTACAGGGTACAGGTGATGGAGCATGGCTACACCTTC
>TRBJ2-3|TRBV12-3/TRBV12-4|TRBD2|many
CASGKREGLNTQYF
TGTGCCAGCGGGAAGCGGGAAGGGTTGAATACGCAGTATTTT
>TRBJ2-1|TRBV4-1|TRBD2|many
CASSQEREGQFF
TGCGCCAGCAGCCAAGAGCGGGAGGGCCAGTTCTTC
>TRBJ2-1|TRBV7-2|-|many
CASSLTVRNEQFF
TGTGCCAGCAGCTTAACAGTCCGCAATGAGCAGTTCTTC
>TRBJ2-1|TRBV29-1|TRBD2|-
CSVGAGLAPRDEQFF
TGCAGCGTTGGGGCGGGACTAGCGCCAAGGGATGAGCAGTTCTTC